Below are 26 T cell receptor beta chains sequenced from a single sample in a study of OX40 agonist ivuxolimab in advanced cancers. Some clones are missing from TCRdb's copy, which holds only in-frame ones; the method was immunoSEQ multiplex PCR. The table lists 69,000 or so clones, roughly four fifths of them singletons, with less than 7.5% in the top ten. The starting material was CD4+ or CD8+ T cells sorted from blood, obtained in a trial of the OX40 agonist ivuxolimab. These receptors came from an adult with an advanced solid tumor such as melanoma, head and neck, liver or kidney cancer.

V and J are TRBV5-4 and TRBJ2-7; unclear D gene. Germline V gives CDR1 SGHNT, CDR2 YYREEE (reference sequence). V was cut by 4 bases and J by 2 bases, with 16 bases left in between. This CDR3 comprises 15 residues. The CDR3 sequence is CASSRQKLPPYEQYF. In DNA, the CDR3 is TGTGCCAGCAGCCGCCAGAAACTACCCCCCTACGAGCAGTACTTC.

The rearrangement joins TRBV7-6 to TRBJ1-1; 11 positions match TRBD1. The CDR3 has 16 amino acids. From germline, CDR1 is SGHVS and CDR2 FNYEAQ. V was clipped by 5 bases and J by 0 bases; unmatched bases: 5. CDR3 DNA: TGTGCCAGCAGCCCCGGGACAGGGGGAATGAACACTGAAGCTTTCTTT. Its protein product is CASSPGTGGMNTEAFF.

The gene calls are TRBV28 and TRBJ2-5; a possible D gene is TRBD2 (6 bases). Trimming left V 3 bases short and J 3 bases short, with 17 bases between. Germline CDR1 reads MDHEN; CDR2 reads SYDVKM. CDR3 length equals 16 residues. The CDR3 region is CASSFLGGKSEETQYF. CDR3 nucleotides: TGTGCCAGCAGTTTTCTGGGGGGAAAGTCGGAAGAGACCCAGTACTTC.

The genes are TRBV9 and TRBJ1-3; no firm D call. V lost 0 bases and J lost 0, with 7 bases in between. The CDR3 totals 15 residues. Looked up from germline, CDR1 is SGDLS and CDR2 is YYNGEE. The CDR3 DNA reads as TGTGCCAGCAGCGTAGACTGGAGCTCTGGAAACACCATATATTTT. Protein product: CASSVDWSSGNTIYF.

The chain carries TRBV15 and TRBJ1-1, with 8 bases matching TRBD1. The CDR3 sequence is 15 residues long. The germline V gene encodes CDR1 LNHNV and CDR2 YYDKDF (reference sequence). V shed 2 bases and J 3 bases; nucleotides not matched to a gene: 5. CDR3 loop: CATSRHRGEDTEAFF. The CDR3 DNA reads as TGTGCCACCAGCAGACACAGGGGGGAGGACACTGAAGCTTTCTTT.

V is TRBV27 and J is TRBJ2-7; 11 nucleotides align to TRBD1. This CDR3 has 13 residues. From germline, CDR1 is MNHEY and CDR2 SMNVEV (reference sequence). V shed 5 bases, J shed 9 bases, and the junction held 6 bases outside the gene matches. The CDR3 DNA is TGTGCCAGCAGTGTGGGACAGGGGGACGGGCAGTACTTC. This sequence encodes CASSVGQGDGQYF.

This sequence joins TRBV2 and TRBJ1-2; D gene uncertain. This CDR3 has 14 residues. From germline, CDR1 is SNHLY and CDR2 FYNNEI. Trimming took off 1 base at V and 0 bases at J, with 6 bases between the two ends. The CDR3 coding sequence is TGTGCCAGCAGTGAAGGGCAGGCTAACTATGGCTACACCTTC. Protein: CASSEGQANYGYTF.

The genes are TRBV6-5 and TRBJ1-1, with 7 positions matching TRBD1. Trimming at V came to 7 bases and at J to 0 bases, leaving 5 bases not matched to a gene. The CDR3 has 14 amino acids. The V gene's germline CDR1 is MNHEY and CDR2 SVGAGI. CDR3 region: CASTGRGLNTEAFF. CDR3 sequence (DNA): TGTGCCAGCACTGGCAGGGGGTTGAACACTGAAGCTTTCTTT.

The CDR3 here is CASSGVTGGLLFF. The CDR3 DNA is TGTGCCAGCAGCGGAGTGACAGGGGGCCTACTGTTCTTC. V is TRBV9 and J is TRBJ2-1; 10 bases line up with TRBD1. In germline, CDR1 is SGDLS, CDR2 YYNGEE. The CDR3 loop spans 13 amino acids. V lost 3 bases, J lost 15 bases, and 9 bases stayed unmatched.

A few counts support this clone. The CDR3 sequence is CASSFLGKVPGANVLTF. In DNA form, the CDR3 reads TGTGCCAGCAGCTTCCTCGGAAAGGTGCCCGGGGCCAACGTCCTGACTTTC. This chain uses TRBV7-9 with TRBJ2-6; no definite D call. There are 17 residues in the CDR3. Trimming took 3 bases from V and 4 from J, leaving 16 bases between them. Looked up from germline, CDR1 is SEHNR and CDR2 is FQNEAQ (reference sequence).

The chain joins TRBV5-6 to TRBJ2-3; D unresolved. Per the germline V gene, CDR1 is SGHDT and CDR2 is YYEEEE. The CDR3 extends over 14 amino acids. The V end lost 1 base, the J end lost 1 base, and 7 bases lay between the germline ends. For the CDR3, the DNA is TGTGCCAGCAGCTTGTCGGGCCGCACAGATACGCAGTATTTT. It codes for CASSLSGRTDTQYF.

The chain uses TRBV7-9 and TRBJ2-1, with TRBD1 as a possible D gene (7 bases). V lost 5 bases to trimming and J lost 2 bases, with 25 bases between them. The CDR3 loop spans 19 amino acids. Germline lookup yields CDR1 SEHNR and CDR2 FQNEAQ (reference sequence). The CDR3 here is CASSARFVAGGTPYNEQFF. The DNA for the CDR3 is TGTGCCAGCAGCGCCCGGTTTGTGGCAGGGGGGACCCCCTACAATGAGCAGTTCTTC.

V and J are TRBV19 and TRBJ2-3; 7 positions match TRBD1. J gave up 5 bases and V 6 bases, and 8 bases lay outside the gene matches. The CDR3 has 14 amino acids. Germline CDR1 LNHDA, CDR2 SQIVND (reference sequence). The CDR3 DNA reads TGTGCCAGTAGCCCGACAGGGAACAGAGATACGCAGTATTTT. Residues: CASSPTGNRDTQYF.

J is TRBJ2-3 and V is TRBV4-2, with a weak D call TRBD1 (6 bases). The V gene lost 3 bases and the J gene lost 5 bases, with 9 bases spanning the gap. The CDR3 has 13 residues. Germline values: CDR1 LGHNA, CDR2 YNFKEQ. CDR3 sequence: CASSQRGRDTQYF. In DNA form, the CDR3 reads TGTGCCAGCAGCCAGAGGGGGAGAGATACGCAGTATTTT.

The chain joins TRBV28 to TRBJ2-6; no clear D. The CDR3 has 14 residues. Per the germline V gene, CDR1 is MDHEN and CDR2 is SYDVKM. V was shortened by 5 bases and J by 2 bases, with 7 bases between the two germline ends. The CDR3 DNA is TGTGCCAGCAGTCAGGAGCCTGGGGCCAACGTCCTGACTTTC. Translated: CASSQEPGANVLTF.

CDR3 nucleotides: TGCGCCAGCAGAAGCGGGGGACAGCCCCAAGAGACCCAGTACTTC. Protein sequence: CASRSGGQPQETQYF. This chain uses TRBV5-1 with TRBJ2-5, with D possibly being TRBD2 (8 bases). Germline V CDR1 and CDR2: SGHRS, YFSETQ. Trimming shortened V by 5 bases and J by 1 base, and 15 bases separated the two germline ends. This CDR3 spans 15 amino acids.

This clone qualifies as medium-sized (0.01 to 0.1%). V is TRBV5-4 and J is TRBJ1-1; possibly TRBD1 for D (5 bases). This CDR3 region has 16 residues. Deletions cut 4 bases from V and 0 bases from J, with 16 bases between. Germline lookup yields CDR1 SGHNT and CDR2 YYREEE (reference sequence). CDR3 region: CASSRLVTDMNTEAFF. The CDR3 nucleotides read TGTGCCAGCAGCCGCTTGGTGACAGACATGAACACTGAAGCTTTCTTT.

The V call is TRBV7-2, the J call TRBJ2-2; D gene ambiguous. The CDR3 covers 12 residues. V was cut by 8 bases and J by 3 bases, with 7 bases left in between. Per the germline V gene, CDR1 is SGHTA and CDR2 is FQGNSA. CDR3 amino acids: CASLGHTGELFF. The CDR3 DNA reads TGTGCCAGCCTTGGACACACCGGGGAGCTGTTTTTT.

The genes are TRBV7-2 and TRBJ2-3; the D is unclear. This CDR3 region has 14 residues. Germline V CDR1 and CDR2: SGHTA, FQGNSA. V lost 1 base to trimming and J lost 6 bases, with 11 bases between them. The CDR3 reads CASSLGNGRDTQYF. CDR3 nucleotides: TGTGCCAGCAGCTTAGGGAACGGGCGGGATACGCAGTATTTT.

In nucleotides, the CDR3 is TGCGCCAGCAGTCAATGTGAACCGAACACTGAAGCTTTCTTT. Its protein product is CASSQCEPNTEAFF. The V call is TRBV23-1, the J call TRBJ1-1; D call uncertain. TRBV23-1 is identified as an open reading frame with a role that is uncertain. Trimming shortened V by 1 base and J by 1 base, and 7 bases separated the two germline ends. The CDR3 runs 14 residues.

DNA of the CDR3: TGTGCCAGCTCACTAGGGCGGGAATTCGCTGAAGCTTTCTTT. Protein: CASSLGREFAEAFF. The rearrangement joins TRBV18 to TRBJ1-1, with D hard to call. The germline V gene encodes CDR1 KGHSH and CDR2 LQKENI. Deletions cut 4 bases from V and 6 bases from J, with 15 bases between. CDR3 size: 14 residues. Full variable domain (remainder filled in from reference TRBV18 and TRBJ1-1): NAGVMQNPRHLVRRRGQEARLRCSPMKGHSHVYWYRQLPEEGLKFMVYLQKENIIDESGMPKERFSAEFPKEGPSILRIQQVVRGDSAAYFCASSLGREFAEAFFGQGTRLTVV.

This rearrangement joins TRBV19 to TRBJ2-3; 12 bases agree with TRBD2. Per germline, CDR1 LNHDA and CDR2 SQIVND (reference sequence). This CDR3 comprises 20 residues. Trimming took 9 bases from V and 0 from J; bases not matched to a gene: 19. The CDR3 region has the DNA TGTGCCAGCCGAGGACTAGCGGGATTTTGGAGCAGTACTAGCACAGATACGCAGTATTTT. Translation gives CASRGLAGFWSSTSTDTQYF.

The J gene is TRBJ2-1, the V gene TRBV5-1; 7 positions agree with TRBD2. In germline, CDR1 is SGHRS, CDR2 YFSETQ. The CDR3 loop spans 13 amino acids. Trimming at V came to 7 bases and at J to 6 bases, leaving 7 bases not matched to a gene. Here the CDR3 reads CASQETGGNEQFF. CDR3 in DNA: TGCGCCAGCCAAGAGACGGGAGGCAATGAGCAGTTCTTC.

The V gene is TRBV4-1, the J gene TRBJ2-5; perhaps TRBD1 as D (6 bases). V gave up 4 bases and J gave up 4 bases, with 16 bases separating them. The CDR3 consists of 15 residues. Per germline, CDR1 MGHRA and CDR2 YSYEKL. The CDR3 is CASSRSGVHGETQYF. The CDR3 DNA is TGCGCCAGCAGCCGCTCAGGGGTGCACGGAGAGACCCAGTACTTC.

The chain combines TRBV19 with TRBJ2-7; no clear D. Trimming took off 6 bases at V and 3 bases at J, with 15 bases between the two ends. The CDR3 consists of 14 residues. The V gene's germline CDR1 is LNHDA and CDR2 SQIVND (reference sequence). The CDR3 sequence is CASSLLGPFYEQYF. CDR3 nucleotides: TGTGCCAGTAGCCTACTCGGACCTTTCTACGAGCAGTACTTC. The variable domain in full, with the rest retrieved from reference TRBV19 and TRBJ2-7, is DGGITQSPKYLFRKEGQNVTLSCEQNLNHDAMYWYRQDPGQGLRLIYYSQIVNDFQKGDIAEGYSVSREKKESFPLTVTSAQKNPTAFYLCASSLLGPFYEQYFGPGTRLTVT.

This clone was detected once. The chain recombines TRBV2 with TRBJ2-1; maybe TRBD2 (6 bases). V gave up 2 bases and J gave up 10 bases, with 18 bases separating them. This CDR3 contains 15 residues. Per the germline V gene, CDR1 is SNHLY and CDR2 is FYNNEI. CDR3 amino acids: CASSETGPLSGEQFF. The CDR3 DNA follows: TGTGCCAGCAGTGAAACGGGCCCCTTAAGCGGGGAGCAGTTCTTC.